Listed below are T cell receptor beta chains from one sample, sequenced in a study of CD8 T cells in ankylosing spondylitis. TCRdb re-analysed the 5' RACE reads in MiXCR, keeping a single row per CDR3 protein. The profile shows hundreds of thousands of distinct CDR3 sequences, around 26% of them singletons. The sequenced sample was blood, either unsorted or a sorted T cell fraction (not recorded which). The receptors derive from a male donor with ankylosing spondylitis. Both conserved end residues are part of each CDR3. D genes are given only for firm matches. Size tells how often a clone was seen (once, few, many) or the class of an expanded clone, and some rows leave it out.

few	TRBD2	TRBV5-1	TRBJ2-1	TGCGCCAGCAGCCCCGGGCAGCGGGAGGGCGTTGAGCAGTTCTTC	CASSPGQREGVEQFF
few	TRBD2	TRBV30	TRBJ2-5	TGTGCCTGGACAAAGCGGGAGGGCCAAAGCCACTTC	CAWTKREGQSHF
-	TRBD2	TRBV5-1	TRBJ2-2	TGCGCCAGCAGCCCCCCCAGGGCAACTAGCGGTAACACCGGGGAGCTGTTTTTT	CASSPPRATSGNTGELFF
-	-	TRBV2	TRBJ2-1	TGTGCCAGCTTGCTGGTTAATGAGCAGTTCTTC	CASLLVNEQFF
few	-	TRBV7-9	TRBJ1-1	TGTGCCAGCAGCTTTCGAATGGCATTGAACACTGAAGCTTTCTTT	CASSFRMALNTEAFF
few	TRBD1	TRBV20-1	TRBJ2-1	TGCAGTGCCCAACAGGGACAGCCCTACAATGAGCAGTTCTTC	CSAQQGQPYNEQFF
few	-	TRBV5-4	TRBJ2-3	TGTGCCAGCAGCTTAACAGGGACGGGCACAGATACGCAGTATTTT	CASSLTGTGTDTQYF
-	-	TRBV6-1	TRBJ1-1	TGTGCCAGCAGTGAAGGCCCCGCGAACACTGAAGCTTTCTTT	CASSEGPANTEAFF
few	-	TRBV20-1	TRBJ1-1	TGCAGTGCTCCGGGACAACTCCGAATGGAAACTGAAGCTTTCTTT	CSAPGQLRMETEAFF
few	-	TRBV4-2	TRBJ2-3	TGTGCCAGCAGCCAAGGTGTAGACGGAGGTGGAACAGATACGCAGTATTTT	CASSQGVDGGGTDTQYF
few	-	TRBV20-1	TRBJ2-7	TGCAGTGCTCAAGGAGGGTCAGTATACTCCTACGAGCAGTACTTC	CSAQGGSVYSYEQYF
-	-	TRBV5-1	TRBJ2-3	TGCGCCAGCAGCTTGACAGGGATTACAGATACGCAGTATTTT	CASSLTGITDTQYF
-	-	TRBV2	TRBJ1-2	TGTGCCAGCAACCCAGTTAACTATGGCTACACCTTC	CASNPVNYGYTF
-	TRBD1	TRBV20-1	TRBJ1-1	TGCAGTGCGTCTTGGGACAGGGTTCTCCGGTCGTTAACTGAAGCTTTCTTT	CSASWDRVLRSLTEAFF